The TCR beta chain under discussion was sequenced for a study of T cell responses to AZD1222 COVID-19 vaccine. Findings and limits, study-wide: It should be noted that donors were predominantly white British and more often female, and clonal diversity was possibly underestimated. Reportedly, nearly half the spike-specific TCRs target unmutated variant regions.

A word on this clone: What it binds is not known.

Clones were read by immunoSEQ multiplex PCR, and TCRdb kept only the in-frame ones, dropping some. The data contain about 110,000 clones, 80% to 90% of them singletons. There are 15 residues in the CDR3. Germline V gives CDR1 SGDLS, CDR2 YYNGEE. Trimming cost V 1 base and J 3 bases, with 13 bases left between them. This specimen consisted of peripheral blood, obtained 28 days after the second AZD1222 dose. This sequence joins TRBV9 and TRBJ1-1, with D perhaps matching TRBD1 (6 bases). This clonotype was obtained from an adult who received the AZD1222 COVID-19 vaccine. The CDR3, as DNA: TGTGCCAGCAGCGTAACAGGGTACGAAGACACTGAAGCTTTCTTT. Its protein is CASSVTGYEDTEAFF.